This entry concerns a single T cell receptor (beta chain). This sample was included in a study of blood T cell repertoires in COVID-19. About the research overall: The analysed material was cDNA or gDNA that came from T cells, B-cell-depleted T cells, or PBMCs.

Authors' data handling: Cell counts per sample came from amplifying reference gene primers. Clones were read by immunoSEQ multiplex PCR, and TCRdb kept only the in-frame ones, dropping some. The DNA gave D and trimming, while V, J and clone size come from that table. The sample yields some 400,000 clones, more than 75% seen once. The source is a human donor in a cohort sampled during active COVID-19. Sequenced sample: peripheral blood.

CDR3 region: CASSFLAGNQETQYF. CDR3 coding DNA: TGTGCCAGCAGTTTTCTGGCGGGGAACCAAGAGACCCAGTACTTC. The chain joins TRBV28 to TRBJ2-5, with a tentative D call TRBD2 (6 bases). The CDR3 is 15 amino acids. V was trimmed by 3 bases and J by 0 bases, leaving 11 bases between them. The germline gives CDR1 MDHEN, CDR2 SYDVKM.